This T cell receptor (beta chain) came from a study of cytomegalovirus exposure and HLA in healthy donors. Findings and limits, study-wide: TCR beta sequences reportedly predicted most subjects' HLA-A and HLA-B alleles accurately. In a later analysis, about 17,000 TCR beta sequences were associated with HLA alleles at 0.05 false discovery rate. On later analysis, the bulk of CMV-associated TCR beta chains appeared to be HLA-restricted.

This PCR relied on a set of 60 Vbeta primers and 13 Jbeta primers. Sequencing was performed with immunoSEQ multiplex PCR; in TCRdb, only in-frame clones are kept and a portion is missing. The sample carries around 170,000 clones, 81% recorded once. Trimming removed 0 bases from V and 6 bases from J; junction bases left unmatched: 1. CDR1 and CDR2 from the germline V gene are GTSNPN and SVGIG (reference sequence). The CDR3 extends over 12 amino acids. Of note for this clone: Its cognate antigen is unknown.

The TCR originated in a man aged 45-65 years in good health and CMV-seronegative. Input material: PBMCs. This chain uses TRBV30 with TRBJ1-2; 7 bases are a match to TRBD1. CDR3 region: CAWSVGGHGYTF. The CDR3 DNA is TGTGCCTGGAGTGTAGGGGGCCATGGCTACACCTTC. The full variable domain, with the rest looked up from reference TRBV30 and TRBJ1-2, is SQTIHQWPATLVQPVGSPLSLECTVEGTSNPNLYWYRQAAGRGLQLLFYSVGIGQISSEVPQNLSASRPQDRQFILSSKKLLLSDSGFYLCAWSVGGHGYTFGSGTRLTVV.